The present entry profiles one TCR beta chain with its context. The antigen is unknown. The sample originates from a study of Tregs in tolerant kidney transplant recipients. Study findings and constraints: Expanding Tregs on activated donor B cells appeared to best identify donor-specific TCRbeta clones.

Some clones are missing from TCRdb's copy, which holds only in-frame ones; the method was immunoSEQ multiplex PCR. Found here are 35,000 to 55,000 clones, about 90% of them singletons; the top ten hold about 0.71%. Germline lookup yields CDR1 SGHKS and CDR2 YYEKEE (reference sequence). Trimming pared 4 bases from V and 6 bases from J, leaving 13 bases between. CDR3 length equals 14 residues. The source of this sequence is a human donor in good health. The genes are TRBV5-5 and TRBJ2-2, with no clear D. Sequenced sample: Tregs from blood. The DNA for the CDR3 is TGTGCCAGCAGCCCAACCCACGTCCCCGGGGAGCTGTTTTTT. Its translation is CASSPTHVPGELFF. The full variable domain, in which reference TRBV5-5 and TRBJ2-2 provide the parts outside the CDR3, is DAGVTQSPTHLIKTRGQQVTLRCSPISGHKSVSWYQQVLGQGPQFIFQYYEKEERGRGNFPDRFSARQFPNYSSELNVNALLLGDSALYLCASSPTHVPGELFFGEGSRLTVL.